The 12 T cell receptor beta chains given below trace back to one sample, sequenced in a study of blood T cell repertoires in COVID-19. TCRdb keeps only in-frame clones here, not all; method: immunoSEQ multiplex PCR. Here the sample spans 150,000 to 200,000 clones, about nine tenths being singletons. Sequences were obtained from peripheral blood. All receptors derive from a man between 45 and 60 years old with acute or convalescent COVID-19.

The V call is TRBV9, the J call TRBJ2-2, with D possibly being TRBD1 (5 bases). CDR1 is SGDLS and CDR2 is YYNGEE in the germline V gene. V lost 3 bases, J lost 0 bases, and 9 bases lay in between. This CDR3 spans 15 amino acids. This chain's CDR3 is CASSADSPNTGELFF. CDR3 nucleotide sequence: TGTGCCAGCAGCGCCGACAGCCCGAACACCGGGGAGCTGTTTTTT.

The rearrangement joins TRBV6-5 to TRBJ1-1; D is unresolved. Trimming pared 6 bases from V and 5 bases from J, leaving 10 bases between. The CDR3 covers 12 residues. CDR1 and CDR2 from the germline V gene are MNHEY and SVGAGI. The CDR3 loop reads CASSVQWTEAFF. DNA for the CDR3: TGTGCCAGCAGCGTACAGTGGACTGAAGCTTTCTTT.

The chain carries TRBV11-2 and TRBJ1-3; D perhaps matches TRBD1 (6 bases). CDR3 length: 19 amino acids. Germline values: CDR1 SGHAT, CDR2 FQNNGV. V dropped 3 bases and J dropped 5 bases, with 26 bases sitting between them. CDR3 residues: CASSLEPTRGYQHRNTIYF. CDR3 in DNA: TGTGCCAGCAGCTTGGAACCTACAAGGGGGTACCAGCATAGAAACACCATATATTTT. Full variable domain (remainder filled in from reference TRBV11-2 and TRBJ1-3): EAGVAQSPRYKIIEKRQSVAFWCNPISGHATLYWYQQILGQGPKLLIQFQNNGVVDDSQLPKDRFSAERLKGVDSTLKIQPAKLEDSAVYLCASSLEPTRGYQHRNTIYFGEGSWLTVV.

The chain employs TRBV6-1 and TRBJ2-4, with no clear D. The CDR3 covers 14 residues. Germline values: CDR1 MNHNS, CDR2 SASEGT. Trimming took off 0 bases at V and 6 bases at J, with 9 bases between the two ends. The CDR3 is CASSEAGLGNIQYF. Written as DNA, the CDR3 is TGTGCCAGCAGTGAAGCCGGGTTGGGAAACATTCAGTACTTC.

The V call is TRBV5-1, the J call TRBJ2-5; 10 nucleotides agree with TRBD1. The germline V gene encodes CDR1 SGHRS and CDR2 YFSETQ. J was trimmed by 5 bases and V by 4 bases; bases with no gene match: 20. The CDR3 extends over 19 amino acids. The chain's CDR3 is CASSRSPTGGDPTAETQYF. CDR3 coding DNA: TGCGCCAGCAGCCGCTCTCCGACAGGGGGCGACCCGACGGCGGAGACCCAGTACTTC.

The chain joins TRBV12-5 to TRBJ2-2; 16 nucleotides match TRBD2. Germline trimming cut 2 bases from V and 0 bases from J; bases unmatched to any gene: 6. Germline V lookup: CDR1 LGHNT, CDR2 FRNRAP. The CDR3 spans 20 residues. The CDR3 DNA is TGTGCTAGTGGTTTGTCGGGACTAGCGGGAGGGCCGGCGAACACCGGGGAGCTGTTTTTT. Amino acids: CASGLSGLAGGPANTGELFF.

J is TRBJ1-1 and V is TRBV24-1; TRBD1 agrees at 9 bases. J lost 1 base, V lost 5 bases, and 7 bases had no gene match. The germline gives CDR1 KGHDR, CDR2 SFDVKD. CDR3 length: 16 residues. The CDR3 loop is CATSGTGAGENTEAFF. DNA of the CDR3: TGTGCCACCAGTGGGACAGGGGCAGGGGAGAACACTGAAGCTTTCTTT.

This chain connects TRBV11-3 to TRBJ2-1, with TRBD2 matching 8 bases. CDR3 length: 14 residues. V shed 3 bases and J 9 bases; nucleotides not matched to a gene: 7. Germline V CDR1 and CDR2: SGHNT, YENEEA. CDR3 bases: TGTGCCAGCAGCTTCAGCGGGAGACCCGGTGAGCAGTTCTTC. It encodes CASSFSGRPGEQFF.

This chain joins TRBV10-3 and TRBJ2-5; 8 positions match TRBD2. The length of the CDR3 is 15 residues. CDR1 is ENHRY, CDR2 SYGVKD, per germline. The trim removed 5 bases at V and 5 bases at J, leaving 10 bases unmatched. The chain's CDR3 is CAISSLRGGPETQYF. The CDR3, as DNA: TGTGCCATCAGTAGCCTACGGGGGGGCCCCGAGACCCAGTACTTC.

The chain carries TRBV10-3 and TRBJ1-5; 7 bases are a match to TRBD1. From germline, CDR1 is ENHRY and CDR2 SYGVKD. This CDR3 contains 15 residues. After removal of 0 bases from V and 4 bases from J, the junction contained 3 bases not matched to a gene. CDR3 sequence: CAISESGQSNQPQHF. The CDR3 bases are TGTGCCATCAGTGAGTCGGGACAGTCAAATCAGCCCCAGCATTTT.

The chain has TRBV6-5 and TRBJ2-7, with D unclear. Germline assignment: CDR1 MNHEY and CDR2 SVGAGI. The length of the CDR3 is 15 residues. The V end lost 2 bases, the J end lost 2 bases, and 13 bases lay between the germline ends. The CDR3 DNA sequence: TGTGCCAGCAGTTACGGTTCATTTGGCCCCTACGAGCAGTACTTC. Translating gives CASSYGSFGPYEQYF.

V usage is TRBV5-3 and J usage is TRBJ2-7; 8 bases match TRBD1. TRBV5-3 is given ORF status, its function remaining uncertain. The V gene end was trimmed by 3 bases and the J gene end by 3 bases; junction bases not matched to a gene: 8. CDR3 length equals 15 residues. The CDR3 DNA reads as TGTGCCAGAAGCTCCGACAGGGGTATTAGCTACGAGCAGTACTTC. Translated: CARSSDRGISYEQYF.